These 26 T cell receptor beta chains came from one sample sequenced in a study of T cell responses to AZD1222 COVID-19 vaccine. The assay was immunoSEQ multiplex PCR, and TCRdb's table has in-frame clones only and misses some. In the table there are about 120,000 clones, 75% to 95% of which are singletons. The source was peripheral blood, collected on day 0 of AZD1222 vaccination. The receptors derive from an adult in good health.

The V and J genes are TRBV18 and TRBJ1-5; D possibly corresponds to TRBD1 (5 bases). Looked up from germline, CDR1 is KGHSH and CDR2 is LQKENI. V lost 3 bases and J 5 bases, leaving 17 bases between the germline ends. This CDR3 has 16 amino acids. CDR3 loop: CASSPRHLPGYQPQHF. The CDR3 nucleotides are TGTGCCAGCTCACCGAGACACCTCCCAGGGTATCAGCCCCAGCATTTT. Full variable domain (remainder filled in from reference TRBV18 and TRBJ1-5): NAGVMQNPRHLVRRRGQEARLRCSPMKGHSHVYWYRQLPEEGLKFMVYLQKENIIDESGMPKERFSAEFPKEGPSILRIQQVVRGDSAAYFCASSPRHLPGYQPQHFGDGTRLSIL.

The chain employs TRBV18 and TRBJ2-7; the D is unclear. Germline loops: CDR1 KGHSH, CDR2 LQKENI. V dropped 2 bases and J dropped 3 bases, with 11 bases sitting between them. The CDR3 extends over 14 amino acids. CDR3 in DNA: TGTGCCAGCTCACCAACCGAACTCAACTACGAGCAGTACTTC. Translated: CASSPTELNYEQYF.

The chain carries TRBV3-1 (or the pseudogene TRBV3-2) and TRBJ1-1; 9 bases match TRBD1. The germline gives CDR1 LGHDT, CDR2 YNNKEL (reference sequence). CDR3 size: 13 residues. The J segment lost 11 bases and the V segment lost 7 bases, leaving 11 bases of the junction unmatched. CDR3 sequence reads: CASTPGQGRLAFF. CDR3 DNA: TGTGCCAGCACCCCGGGACAGGGAAGGTTGGCTTTCTTT.

This clone has just a few counts. The rearrangement joins TRBV7-2 to TRBJ2-7, with 10 bases fitting TRBD1. This CDR3 spans 14 amino acids. CDR1 SGHTA and CDR2 FQGNSA come from the germline V gene. The trim removed 6 bases at V and 3 bases at J, leaving 5 bases unmatched. The CDR3 DNA is TGTGCCAGCAGAGGACAGGGGGGTAACTACGAGCAGTACTTC. Translated, it gives CASRGQGGNYEQYF. Variable domain in full (rest from reference TRBV7-2 and TRBJ2-7): GAGVSQSPSNKVTEKGKDVELRCDPISGHTALYWYRQSLGQGLEFLIYFQGNSAPDKSGLPSDRFSAERTGGSVSTLTIQRTQQEDSAVYLCASRGQGGNYEQYFGPGTRLTVT.

The chain combines TRBV6-5 with TRBJ2-1, with 8 bases matching TRBD2. V was clipped by 11 bases and J by 9 bases; unmatched bases: 9. The CDR3 is 12 amino acids. Germline CDR1 is MNHEY and CDR2 is SVGAGI. The CDR3 here is CAAHGGAGEQFF. CDR3 sequence (DNA): TGTGCCGCCCACGGGGGGGCAGGTGAGCAGTTCTTC.

The table lists this clone with a few counts. The gene calls are TRBV4-2 and TRBJ2-7; 11 bases align to TRBD2. V dropped 2 bases and J dropped 5; count of bases not matched to a gene: 5. This CDR3 comprises 15 residues. Germline CDR1 and CDR2: LGHNA and YNFKEQ. CDR3 in amino acids: CASSQRLAGSDEQYF. CDR3 sequence (DNA): TGTGCCAGCAGCCAACGACTAGCGGGATCGGACGAGCAGTACTTC.

The rearrangement joins TRBV7-3 to TRBJ1-5, with D possibly TRBD1 on 5 matching bases. V was trimmed by 6 bases and J by 0 bases, leaving 12 bases between them. This CDR3 has 15 amino acids. Per the germline V gene, CDR1 is SGHTA and CDR2 is FQGTGA. The CDR3 spells CASSLDGHSNQPQHF. CDR3 in DNA: TGTGCCAGCAGTCTCGACGGACATAGCAATCAGCCCCAGCATTTT.

This clone turned up a few times. The sample contains more than one DNA sequence encoding this CDR3. This sequence joins TRBV11-2 and TRBJ1-1; the match to TRBD1 covers 10 bases. V lost 1 base, J lost 9 bases, and 2 bases stayed unmatched. Germline V gene lookup returns CDR1 SGHAT and CDR2 FQNNGV. This CDR3 comprises 13 residues. CDR3: CASSLGDRGKAFF. The DNA for the CDR3 is TGTGCCAGCAGCTTAGGGGACAGGGGAAAAGCTTTCTTT. Full variable domain (rest looked up from reference TRBV11-2 and TRBJ1-1): EAGVAQSPRYKIIEKRQSVAFWCNPISGHATLYWYQQILGQGPKLLIQFQNNGVVDDSQLPKDRFSAERLKGVDSTLKIQPAKLEDSAVYLCASSLGDRGKAFFGQGTRLTVV.

The chain links TRBV5-1 to TRBJ2-3, with unresolved D. The CDR3 sequence is 14 residues long. The germline V gene has CDR1 SGHRS and CDR2 YFSETQ. V was pared by 2 bases and J by 2 bases, with 9 bases between. The CDR3 loop reads CASSFSVLTDTQYF. CDR3 coding DNA: TGCGCCAGCAGCTTTTCAGTCCTCACAGATACGCAGTATTTT. The full variable domain, in which reference TRBV5-1 and TRBJ2-3 provide the parts outside the CDR3, is KAGVTQTPRYLIKTRGQQVTLSCSPISGHRSVSWYQQTPGQGLQFLFEYFSETQRNKGNFPGRFSGRQFSNSRSEMNVSTLELGDSALYLCASSFSVLTDTQYFGPGTRLTVL.

The CDR3 DNA follows: TGTGCCAGCACCCCGACCGTGAACACTGAAGCTTTCTTT. Protein: CASTPTVNTEAFF. The gene calls are TRBV3-1 (or the pseudogene TRBV3-2) and TRBJ1-1; no clear D. Trimming removed 7 bases at V and 0 bases at J, with 9 bases between. The CDR3 runs 13 residues. In germline, CDR1 is LGHDT, CDR2 YNNKEL (reference sequence).

This chain connects TRBV7-3 to TRBJ2-2; TRBD2 matches 8 bases. From germline, CDR1 is SGHTA and CDR2 FQGTGA. V was clipped by 1 base and J by 4 bases; unmatched bases: 5. This CDR3 is 16 amino acids long. DNA for the CDR3: TGTGCCAGCAGCTTAATGGCGGGAGGATCCACCGGGGAGCTGTTTTTT. Protein sequence: CASSLMAGGSTGELFF.

The chain carries TRBV18 and TRBJ1-3; 7 positions match TRBD1. Germline V lookup: CDR1 KGHSH, CDR2 LQKENI. The CDR3 contains 17 residues. V lost 2 bases and J lost 0; bases outside the gene matches: 7. The CDR3 DNA is TGTGCCAGCTCACCAACGGGACAGCCGAGCTCTGGAAACACCATATATTTT. It encodes CASSPTGQPSSGNTIYF.

Of note for this clone: This same CDR3 is encoded by further DNA sequences in the sample. The J gene is TRBJ2-4, the V gene TRBV5-1, with TRBD2 matching 9 bases. There are 14 residues in the CDR3. The germline V gene encodes CDR1 SGHRS and CDR2 YFSETQ. The V gene end was trimmed by 2 bases and the J gene end by 7 bases; junction bases not matched to a gene: 4. CDR3 coding DNA: TGCGCCAGCAGCTTTAGCGGGAGCGGGAACATTCAGTACTTC. Amino acids: CASSFSGSGNIQYF.

The rearrangement links TRBV5-1 to TRBJ2-5; D gene ambiguous. V lost 0 bases, J lost 3 bases, and 6 bases lay in between. This CDR3 spans 13 amino acids. Germline V gene data show CDR1 as SGHRS and CDR2 as YFSETQ. CDR3 in DNA: TGCGCCAGCAGCTTGGGGGCCAAAGAGACCCAGTACTTC. Translated, it gives CASSLGAKETQYF.

The gene calls are TRBV19 and TRBJ2-2; D is possibly TRBD2 (6 bases). The CDR3 has 15 amino acids. V gave up 6 bases and J gave up 0 bases, with 11 bases separating them. The V gene's germline CDR1 is LNHDA and CDR2 SQIVND (reference sequence). CDR3 DNA: TGTGCCAGTAGGGACGGGAGTGCGAACACCGGGGAGCTGTTTTTT. Amino acid sequence: CASRDGSANTGELFF.

This sequence joins TRBV7-9 and TRBJ2-7, with 9 bases matching TRBD1. The CDR3 has 14 amino acids. Germline lookup yields CDR1 SEHNR and CDR2 FQNEAQ (reference sequence). Trimming at V came to 8 bases and at J to 1 base, leaving 6 bases not matched to a gene. Written as DNA, the CDR3 is TGTGCCAGCGGGGGGACAGGGCGGTCCTACGAGCAGTACTTC. Protein product: CASGGTGRSYEQYF.

This sequence joins TRBV7-9 and TRBJ1-2, with 7 bases aligning to TRBD1. Trimming cost V 5 bases and J 6 bases; bases outside gene matches: 9. The length of the CDR3 is 14 residues. The germline gives CDR1 SEHNR, CDR2 FQNEAQ (reference sequence). The CDR3 loop reads CASSTGQDSHGYTF. As DNA, the CDR3 is TGTGCCAGCAGCACCGGACAGGACTCACATGGCTACACCTTC.

The chain is built from TRBV7-9 and TRBJ2-7, with D possibly matching TRBD2 (5 bases). V was clipped by 8 bases and J by 0 bases, with 11 bases between them. The CDR3 is 13 amino acids. CDR1 SEHNR and CDR2 FQNEAQ come from the germline V gene (reference sequence). The CDR3 DNA reads TGTGCCAGCCGCGGGCCTCACTCCTACGAGCAGTACTTC. Protein: CASRGPHSYEQYF.

This chain uses TRBV3-1 (or the pseudogene TRBV3-2) with TRBJ1-3; the D is unclear. This CDR3 is 15 amino acids long. Germline V gives CDR1 LGHDT, CDR2 YNNKEL (reference sequence). With 4 bases removed from V and 2 bases from J, the gap between germline ends came to 12 bases. Here the CDR3 reads CASSLSHGPGNTIYF. Written as DNA, the CDR3 is TGTGCCAGCAGCCTTTCTCATGGGCCTGGAAACACCATATATTTT.

The chain links TRBV29-1 to TRBJ1-2; the match to TRBD1 covers 10 bases. Germline trimming cut 1 base from V and 3 bases from J; bases unmatched to any gene: 11. The CDR3 has 17 amino acids. Looked up from germline, CDR1 is SQVTM and CDR2 is ANQGSEA. The CDR3 sequence is CSVEGDRGRGDYYGYTF. Written as DNA, the CDR3 is TGCAGCGTTGAAGGGGACAGGGGACGGGGGGACTACTATGGCTACACCTTC.

V and J are TRBV19 and TRBJ2-1, with a possible D match to TRBD1 (6 bases). Germline values: CDR1 LNHDA, CDR2 SQIVND (reference sequence). This CDR3 contains 15 residues. V was cut by 4 bases and J by 1 base, with 11 bases left in between. The CDR3 spells CASSSPTGSYNEQFF. The CDR3 coding sequence is TGTGCCAGTAGTAGCCCGACAGGATCCTACAATGAGCAGTTCTTC.

This sequence joins TRBV3-1 (or the pseudogene TRBV3-2) and TRBJ2-7; D tentatively reads TRBD1 or TRBD2 (5 bases each). Trimming removed 5 bases from V and 2 bases from J, with 13 bases in between. The CDR3 sequence is 14 residues long. The V gene's germline CDR1 is LGHDT and CDR2 YNNKEL (reference sequence). The CDR3 spells CASSSRDGTYEQYF. As DNA, the CDR3 is TGTGCCAGCAGCTCCCGGGACGGGACCTACGAGCAGTACTTC.

The chain uses TRBV19 and TRBJ2-1; 11 nucleotides agree with TRBD2. Trimming at V came to 4 bases and at J to 2 bases, leaving 13 bases not matched to a gene. CDR3 length: 19 residues. CDR1 and CDR2 (germline): LNHDA, SQIVND (reference sequence). CDR3 bases: TGTGCCAGTAGTAAAATCGGACTAGCGGGTTCTACTCCCTACAATGAGCAGTTCTTC. The encoded protein is CASSKIGLAGSTPYNEQFF.

V gene TRBV6-2 or TRBV6-3 combines with J gene TRBJ1-4, with D unresolved. Germline values: CDR1 MNHEY, CDR2 SVGEGT. Trimming took off 6 bases at V and 6 bases at J, with 20 bases between the two ends. The CDR3 has 16 amino acids. CDR3 nucleotide sequence: TGTGCCAGCAGCGACGCCTTGAGAGACTTGGATGAAAAACTGTTTTTT. Translation: CASSDALRDLDEKLFF.

With regard to this clone: Other nucleotide sequences from this sample produce the same CDR3. The rearrangement links TRBV6-5 to TRBJ1-5; D perhaps matches TRBD1 (6 bases). Trimming left V 6 bases short and J 0 bases short, with 9 bases between. Germline V CDR1 and CDR2: MNHEY, SVGAGI. The CDR3 spans 14 residues. CDR3 sequence reads: CASRPTGSNQPQHF. The CDR3 DNA is TGTGCCAGCAGACCGACAGGTAGCAATCAGCCCCAGCATTTT.

The gene calls are TRBV30 and TRBJ2-5, with a tentative D call TRBD2 (6 bases). The CDR3 covers 13 residues. V was shortened by 5 bases and J by 6 bases, with 16 bases between the two germline ends. CDR1 is GTSNPN, CDR2 SVGIG, per germline (reference sequence). The CDR3: CAWGEGAGQTQYF. The CDR3 DNA follows: TGTGCCTGGGGGGAAGGGGCGGGACAGACCCAGTACTTC.